What follows is one T cell receptor beta chain and its context. Its specificity is not known. The germline V and J ends were trimmed by 5 bases and 0 bases, with 14 bases remaining between them. Per the germline V gene, CDR1 is SQVTM and CDR2 is ANQGSEA. The CDR3 runs to 15 residues. The entry originates in a study of CD8 T cells in Susac syndrome. About the study: Susac syndrome patients were untreated, on corticosteroids with some adding intravenous immunoglobulin, or on intravenous immunoglobulin only.

General study points: The total CD8+ repertoires yielded sixteen Susac-specific public clones and the CD8+ TEMRA repertoires yielded five.

RNA totalling about 0.45 to 1 ug underwent reverse transcription with random hexamers. MiXCR, applied by TCRdb to the immunoSEQ multiplex PCR reads, yields one record per CDR3 protein. The sample comprises 84,000 or so distinct CDR3 sequences, approximately 96% of which are singletons, and 0.4% to 0.45% rests with the top ten. The sequencing sample was made of CD8+ T cells from PBMCs. The clonotype comes from a human donor with Susac syndrome. V and J are TRBV29-1 and TRBJ1-3, with D perhaps matching TRBD1 (6 bases). The DNA of the CDR3 is TGCAGCGTTATGGGGGAAGGGGGCTCTGGAAACACCATATATTTT. Translation: CSVMGEGGSGNTIYF.